This section outlines one TCR beta chain sequence together with its context. This sample is part of a study of blood T cell repertoires in COVID-19. Measured with immunoSEQ multiplex PCR; TCRdb has only the in-frame clones, and not every one. The sample lists around 240,000 clones, more than 80% occurring once. The CDR3 runs to 17 residues. Per germline, CDR1 SGHAT and CDR2 FQNNGV. V dropped 0 bases and J dropped 6 bases, with 19 bases sitting between them. The sequence derives from a man aged 50 to 59 who had been exposed to COVID-19. V usage is TRBV11-2 and J usage is TRBJ2-3, with a possible D match to TRBD1 (7 bases). The sequenced sample consisted of PBMCs or T cells enriched from blood (not recorded which). CDR3 nucleotide sequence: TGTGCCAGCAGCTTAGATGCAAGGGGGCGGGGAGAGGATACGCAGTATTTT. Encoded protein: CASSLDARGRGEDTQYF.